These 14 T cell receptor beta chains originate from one sample sequenced in a study of T cell responses to AZD1222 COVID-19 vaccine. Clones were sequenced by immunoSEQ multiplex PCR, and TCRdb holds only the in-frame ones, with some missing. The data show 100,000 to 150,000 clones, approximately 85% seen once. This specimen was peripheral blood, taken 28 days after the second AZD1222 dose. The receptors shown here come from an adult who received the AZD1222 COVID-19 vaccine.

This clone was recorded only once. The J gene is TRBJ2-5, the V gene TRBV18; D gene unclear. This CDR3 is 13 amino acids long. From germline, CDR1 is KGHSH and CDR2 LQKENI. V was pared by 5 bases and J by 2 bases, with 9 bases between. CDR3 amino acids: CASSGSQQETQYF. The CDR3 coding sequence is TGTGCCAGCTCAGGTTCACAGCAAGAGACCCAGTACTTC.

The V and J genes are TRBV7-9 and TRBJ1-4; D unclear. The CDR3 length is 14 residues. The germline V gene encodes CDR1 SEHNR and CDR2 FQNEAQ (reference sequence). V lost 2 bases and J 4 bases, leaving 8 bases between the germline ends. CDR3 loop: CASSLRLDNEKLFF. The CDR3 bases are TGTGCCAGCAGCTTAAGACTGGATAATGAAAAACTGTTTTTT.

The rearrangement joins TRBV18 to TRBJ2-1, with 7 bases matching TRBD1. The germline V gene has CDR1 KGHSH and CDR2 LQKENI. The trim removed 3 bases at V and 6 bases at J, leaving 8 bases unmatched. This CDR3 comprises 15 residues. The CDR3 DNA sequence: TGTGCCAGCTCACCCTTACAGGGGTCGGGCAATGAGCAGTTCTTC. This translates into CASSPLQGSGNEQFF.

V usage is TRBV5-4 and J usage is TRBJ2-5; no clear D gene. Germline CDR1 is SGHNT and CDR2 is YYREEE (reference sequence). The CDR3 length is 11 residues. Trimming removed 0 bases from V and 5 bases from J, with 2 bases in between. The CDR3: CASSLEETQYF. The CDR3 DNA is TGTGCCAGCAGCTTGGAGGAGACCCAGTACTTC.

The V and J genes are TRBV3-1 (or the pseudogene TRBV3-2) and TRBJ1-1, with D perhaps matching TRBD1 (6 bases). The V gene lost 1 base and the J gene lost 11 bases, with 17 bases spanning the gap. Germline lookup yields CDR1 LGHDT and CDR2 YNNKEL (reference sequence). This CDR3 spans 14 amino acids. CDR3 amino acids: CASSQGRRGVDAFF. The CDR3, as DNA: TGTGCCAGCAGCCAAGGACGCAGGGGTGTTGACGCTTTCTTT.

The CDR3 here is CASSQGLQGMAEAFF. The CDR3 DNA reads TGCGCCAGCAGCCAGGGCCTGCAGGGGATGGCTGAAGCTTTCTTT. The rearrangement uses TRBV4-1 and TRBJ1-1; possibly TRBD1 for D (6 bases). V lost 3 bases to trimming and J lost 6 bases, with 17 bases between them. Germline values: CDR1 MGHRA, CDR2 YSYEKL. CDR3 size: 15 residues.

The chain combines TRBV7-2 with TRBJ2-7; possibly TRBD1 for D (6 bases). CDR3 length: 18 amino acids. Trimming shortened V by 4 bases and J by 1 base, and 23 bases separated the two germline ends. Germline assignment: CDR1 SGHTA and CDR2 FQGNSA. The CDR3 DNA sequence: TGTGCCAGCAGCTCATCCTGGGGGCATCCGGGGTCTTCCTACGAGCAGTACTTC. Protein product: CASSSSWGHPGSSYEQYF.

This CDR3 reads CASPPNRGIDRSNQPQHF. The CDR3 DNA reads as TGTGCTAGTCCCCCGAACAGGGGGATAGATCGTAGCAATCAGCCCCAGCATTTT. The rearrangement uses TRBV12-5 and TRBJ1-5; 8 bases are a match to TRBD1. This CDR3 comprises 18 residues. V lost 8 bases, J lost 0 bases, and 15 bases stayed unmatched. The germline CDR1 and CDR2 sequences are LGHNT and FRNRAP.

This chain uses TRBV18 with TRBJ1-1, with 7 bases identical to TRBD1. Trimming cost V 6 bases and J 1 base; bases outside gene matches: 5. CDR1 and CDR2 from the germline V gene are KGHSH and LQKENI. This CDR3 contains 14 residues. The CDR3 is CASSAGGTNTEAFF. The CDR3 DNA reads as TGTGCCAGCTCGGCAGGGGGGACGAACACTGAAGCTTTCTTT.

This clone was detected a few times. The chain combines TRBV2 with TRBJ1-2; D possibly corresponds to TRBD1 (5 bases). CDR1 and CDR2 (germline): SNHLY, FYNNEI. CDR3 length: 13 amino acids. V was pared by 4 bases and J by 0 bases, with 6 bases between. CDR3 nucleotides: TGTGCCAGCAGTGGACAGTCTAACTATGGCTACACCTTC. Its protein product is CASSGQSNYGYTF.

The rearrangement joins TRBV19 to TRBJ1-2; D gene ambiguous. The CDR3 sequence is 14 residues long. Between the trimmed V and J ends, which lost 5 bases and 5 bases, there was a span of 15 bases. CDR1 and CDR2 (germline): LNHDA, SQIVND (reference sequence). For the CDR3, the DNA is TGTGCCAGTAGTCGAAACCTGGACGGGTATGGCTACACCTTC. It specifies CASSRNLDGYGYTF.

The chain carries TRBV14 and TRBJ2-7, with D hard to call. The CDR3 contains 11 residues. V lost 3 bases and J 2 bases, leaving 2 bases between the germline ends. Germline lookup yields CDR1 SGHDN and CDR2 FVKESK. The CDR3 DNA sequence: TGTGCCAGCAGCCAGACCTACGAGCAGTACTTC. It encodes CASSQTYEQYF.

Regarding this clone: Other DNA sequences within the sample encode an identical CDR3. V is TRBV5-1 and J is TRBJ2-7; 9 bases are a match to TRBD1. The CDR3 contains 14 residues. V was pared by 0 bases and J by 2 bases, with 0 bases of the junction left unmatched. CDR1 and CDR2 (germline): SGHRS, YFSETQ. CDR3 residues: CASSLGQGAYEQYF. Here the CDR3 DNA reads TGCGCCAGCAGCTTGGGACAGGGGGCCTACGAGCAGTACTTC.

J is TRBJ2-1 and V is TRBV7-9; 8 nucleotides align to TRBD1. The CDR3 sequence is 13 residues long. Germline values: CDR1 SEHNR, CDR2 FQNEAQ (reference sequence). The junction had 12 bases not matched to a gene; V was cut back by 5 bases and J by 15 bases. In DNA form, the CDR3 reads TGTGCCAGCAGCCCTCACCGACAGGGGCCTTCGTTCTTC. As protein: CASSPHRQGPSFF.